This T cell receptor (beta chain) was found in a study of shared clonotypes between healthy human individuals. Study information: Used for every donor were three CD4 naive, three CD4 memory, two CD8 naive and one CD8 memory plate. Whole-study results and caveats: The authors sampled blood alone, and tissue repertoires likely differ. The naive CD4 repertoires of a few donors were compared, and around 5% of clonotypes were shared. Genetic and exposure-history diversity was limited by the few donors.

V was clipped by 6 bases and J by 4 bases, with 9 bases between them. This CDR3 is built from 12 residues. Germline CDR1 is LNHDA and CDR2 is SQIVND (reference sequence). For this clone: Its antigen is undetermined.

Assay: immunoSEQ multiplex PCR; the TCRdb copy retains only in-frame clones and omits some. The sample records 2 million to 2.5 million clones, approximately 96% being singletons. Sequencing was carried out using naive CD4+ T cells sorted from blood. As for subset: CD45RA+ positively selected. This TCR was recovered from a man aged 18 to 35 in good health. The chain combines TRBV19 with TRBJ1-1; D gene ambiguous. CDR3 nucleotides: TGTGCCAGTAGGTCCGTAGGCACTGAAGCTTTCTTT. It is translated as CASRSVGTEAFF.